The 25 T cell receptor beta chains below all came from one sample that was sequenced in a study of T cell repertoires in cytomegalovirus infection. TCRdb re-called the reads with MiXCR, one entry per CDR3 protein. The sample lists about 680,000 distinct CDR3 sequences, 24% occurring once. The specimen sequenced was CD8+ T cells from PBMCs. All receptors come from a human donor in good health (CMV status not recorded). Some clones in this sample may be carry-over from other donors' samples.

This clonotype has more than one count but fewer than ten. The chain employs TRBV10-3 and TRBJ2-3, with a possible D match to TRBD2 (5 bases). The V end was cut by 0 bases, the J end by 5 bases, with 12 bases between. Per the germline V gene, CDR1 is ENHRY and CDR2 is SYGVKD. This CDR3 contains 15 residues. CDR3 sequence reads: CAISESVAAVDTQYF. CDR3 in DNA: TGTGCCATCAGTGAGTCGGTGGCAGCGGTAGATACGCAGTATTTT.

This clonotype has only a few counts. This chain joins TRBV19 and TRBJ1-5, with 7 bases identical to TRBD1. The length of the CDR3 is 13 residues. Per the germline V gene, CDR1 is LNHDA and CDR2 is SQIVND (reference sequence). V dropped 9 bases and J dropped 2; count of bases not matched to a gene: 4. The CDR3 here is CASTTGGNQPQHF. In DNA form, the CDR3 reads TGTGCCAGCACTACAGGGGGCAATCAGCCCCAGCATTTT.

V is TRBV14 and J is TRBJ1-2; no clear D. The V end was cut by 0 bases, the J end by 4 bases, with 18 bases between. There are 17 residues in the CDR3. Germline V gene data show CDR1 as SGHDN and CDR2 as FVKESK. CDR3 region: CASSQDGETLFPYGYTF. CDR3 nucleotide sequence: TGTGCCAGCAGCCAAGATGGAGAGACCCTTTTTCCCTATGGCTACACCTTC.

This clonotype was found a few times. V is TRBV7-9 and J is TRBJ1-2, with 7 bases identical to TRBD1. The CDR3 runs 15 residues. The V gene's germline CDR1 is SEHNR and CDR2 FQNEAQ (reference sequence). Trimming at V came to 3 bases and at J to 3 bases, leaving 7 bases not matched to a gene. The CDR3 nucleotides read TGTGCCAGCAGCTTCAACAGGGGCACGGACTATGGCTACACCTTC. Protein product: CASSFNRGTDYGYTF.

This clonotype has only a few counts. V is TRBV5-4 and J is TRBJ2-1, with D unclear. The CDR3 is made up of 12 amino acids. Germline V gene lookup returns CDR1 SGHNT and CDR2 YYREEE (reference sequence). The V gene lost 5 bases and the J gene lost 7 bases, with 10 bases spanning the gap. CDR3 loop: CASSSGKNEQFF. CDR3 bases: TGTGCCAGCAGTTCGGGCAAAAATGAGCAGTTCTTC.

This clonotype came up a few times. V is TRBV7-9 and J is TRBJ2-1; 7 positions agree with TRBD1. The length of the CDR3 is 15 residues. V dropped 6 bases and J dropped 4; count of bases not matched to a gene: 9. Looked up from germline, CDR1 is SEHNR and CDR2 is FQNEAQ (reference sequence). The CDR3 here is CASRPPGQHYNEQFF. CDR3 nucleotide sequence: TGTGCCAGCAGACCACCGGGACAGCATTACAATGAGCAGTTCTTC.

The rearrangement joins TRBV28 to TRBJ2-3; 8 bases map to TRBD2. The V gene's germline CDR1 is MDHEN and CDR2 SYDVKM. This CDR3 spans 13 amino acids. The V gene end was trimmed by 6 bases and the J gene end by 4 bases; junction bases not matched to a gene: 3. CDR3 in DNA: TGTGCCAGCAGCCAGACTAGCGCAGATACGCAGTATTTT. This codes for CASSQTSADTQYF.

V and J are TRBV29-1 and TRBJ2-3, with D possibly matching TRBD2 (6 bases). The CDR3 is made up of 14 amino acids. Trimming cost V 3 bases and J 1 base, with 11 bases left between them. The germline CDR1 and CDR2 sequences are SQVTM and ANQGSEA. As DNA, the CDR3 is TGCAGCGTTGACGCCCGCGGGGGCACAGATACGCAGTATTTT. It translates to CSVDARGGTDTQYF.

This clonotype occurred a few times. J is TRBJ2-7 and V is TRBV4-1; TRBD1 agrees at 8 bases. Germline assignment: CDR1 MGHRA and CDR2 YSYEKL. This CDR3 region has 14 residues. V was pared by 0 bases and J by 3 bases, with 1 base of the junction left unmatched. As DNA, the CDR3 is TGCGCCAGCAGCCAAGAACAGGGGGACTACGAGCAGTACTTC. Translated, it gives CASSQEQGDYEQYF.

To note about this clonotype: A much larger clone lies a single base off, so this may be a read error. V gene TRBV7-4 combines with J gene TRBJ2-7; 7 bases match TRBD2. Germline CDR1 and CDR2: SGHVT and SQSDAQ. The CDR3 is 12 residues long. The CDR3 nucleotides are TGTACCAGCAGCTTAGCGGGCGGAGAAAGGTACTTC. This encodes CTSSLAGGERYF. The full variable domain, its missing parts supplied by reference TRBV7-4 and TRBJ2-7, is GAGVSQSPRYKVAKRGRDVALRCDSISGHVTLYWYRQTLGQGSEVLTYSQSDAQRDKSGRPSGRFSAERPERSVSTLKIQRTEQGDSAVYLCTSSLAGGERYFGPGTRLTVT.

Ten or more counts support this clonotype. The gene calls are TRBV7-2 and TRBJ2-7, with 11 bases fitting TRBD2. The CDR3 is 15 amino acids. Trimming removed 3 bases from V and 3 bases from J; junction bases left unmatched: 4. The germline V gene encodes CDR1 SGHTA and CDR2 FQGNSA. CDR3 sequence reads: CASSFPGTSGYEQYF. The CDR3 region has the DNA TGTGCCAGCAGCTTTCCCGGGACTAGCGGCTACGAGCAGTACTTC.

This chain joins TRBV12-3 or TRBV12-4 and TRBJ2-3; 7 positions match TRBD2. Losses at the gene ends were 3 bases for V and 3 bases for J; bases not matched to a gene: 12. This CDR3 contains 17 residues. The CDR3 is CASSFERDYRLTDTQYF. The CDR3, as DNA: TGTGCCAGCAGTTTCGAACGGGACTACCGATTAACAGATACGCAGTATTTT.

The chain links TRBV5-7 to TRBJ2-7; TRBD2 aligns across 9 bases. TRBV5-7 is classed as an ORF, of uncertain function. After removal of 4 bases from V and 2 bases from J, the junction contained 7 bases not matched to a gene. This CDR3 has 15 residues. This CDR3 reads CASSPRGGGPYEQYV. The DNA of the CDR3 is TGTGCCAGCAGCCCACGCGGGGGGGGCCCCTACGAGCAGTACGTC.

This clonotype was observed a few times. V usage is TRBV6-6 and J usage is TRBJ2-7; 7 positions match TRBD1. The V gene's germline CDR1 is MNHNY and CDR2 SVGAGI (reference sequence). Trimming cost V 5 bases and J 6 bases; bases outside gene matches: 10. The CDR3 has 14 amino acids. CDR3 residues: CASSDPGGRSEQYF. As DNA, the CDR3 is TGTGCCAGCAGTGATCCAGGGGGAAGGTCCGAGCAGTACTTC.

This clonotype was found a few times. The chain has TRBV15 and TRBJ2-1, with a possible D match to TRBD1 (5 bases). Germline values: CDR1 LNHNV, CDR2 YYDKDF (reference sequence). The CDR3 runs to 16 residues. V lost 1 base, J lost 6 bases, and 16 bases lay in between. CDR3 coding DNA: TGTGCCACCAGCAGAGTGGGTTTCAGGGCTAGCAATGAGCAGTTCTTC. This encodes CATSRVGFRASNEQFF. Drawing the rest from reference TRBV15 and TRBJ2-1, the complete variable domain is DAMVIQNPRYQVTQFGKPVTLSCSQTLNHNVMYWYQQKSSQAPKLLFHYYDKDFNNEADTPDNFQSRRPNTSFCFLDIRSPGLGDTAMYLCATSRVGFRASNEQFFGPGTRLTVL.

This clonotype was found many times. This chain connects TRBV7-2 to TRBJ2-1; D gene ambiguous. Trimming removed 3 bases at V and 4 bases at J, with 13 bases between. Germline values: CDR1 SGHTA, CDR2 FQGNSA. The CDR3 contains 15 residues. The CDR3 here is CASSFLHSTYNEQFF. The CDR3 region has the DNA TGTGCCAGCAGCTTTTTGCACAGTACATACAATGAGCAGTTCTTC.

With respect to this clonotype: This may come from a read error, since a much larger clone is one base off. This chain connects TRBV10-2 to TRBJ2-1; TRBD2 matches 13 bases. Looked up from germline, CDR1 is WSHSY and CDR2 is SAAADI. This CDR3 comprises 15 residues. The ends lost 0 bases at V and 12 bases at J; junction bases unmatched: 5. The DNA for the CDR3 is TGCGCCAGCAGTGAGTCGGAAACTAGCGGGGGGGGGCAGTTCTTC. Its translation: CASSESETSGGGQFF.

The sample holds many counts of this clonotype. The CDR3: CASSPWGGPSSGANVLTF. The CDR3 DNA reads as TGTGCCAGCAGCCCCTGGGGAGGTCCTAGCTCTGGGGCCAACGTCCTGACTTTC. This rearrangement joins TRBV7-9 to TRBJ2-6, with a possible D match to TRBD2 (6 bases). Germline V CDR1 and CDR2: SEHNR, FQNEAQ (reference sequence). V gave up 5 bases and J gave up 0 bases, with 17 bases separating them. The CDR3 is 18 amino acids.

The rearrangement uses TRBV6-5 and TRBJ2-1, with D unclear. Trimming removed 5 bases at V and 2 bases at J, with 16 bases between. In germline, CDR1 is MNHEY, CDR2 SVGAGI. The CDR3 consists of 16 residues. CDR3 coding DNA: TGTGCCAGCAGTCCCCGGGCCCCTGGCCCCTACAATGAGCAGTTCTTC. Protein product: CASSPRAPGPYNEQFF.

This clonotype was found a few times. The chain couples TRBV6-5 to TRBJ2-3; D remains ambiguous. Looked up from germline, CDR1 is MNHEY and CDR2 is SVGAGI. V lost 0 bases and J lost 5, with 6 bases in between. The CDR3 contains 13 residues. The CDR3 loop reads CASSYSEKDTQYF. DNA for the CDR3: TGTGCCAGCAGTTACTCCGAAAAAGATACGCAGTATTTT.

This clonotype was picked up a small number of times. The V call is TRBV10-3, the J call TRBJ2-4, with D perhaps matching TRBD2 (6 bases). The germline gives CDR1 ENHRY, CDR2 SYGVKD. Trimming removed 4 bases from V and 1 base from J, with 17 bases in between. CDR3 length: 17 residues. The CDR3 DNA is TGTGCCATCAGTGCAACTAGAGGGACTGATGCCAAAAACATTCAGTACTTC. It translates to CAISATRGTDAKNIQYF.

This clonotype was recorded at least ten times. The CDR3 is CASSYSWDSSYNEQFF. The CDR3 coding sequence is TGTGCCAGCAGTTACTCGTGGGATAGCTCCTACAATGAGCAGTTCTTC. The genes are TRBV6-5 and TRBJ2-1, with D unresolved. The germline V and J ends were trimmed by 0 bases and 0 bases, with 9 bases remaining between them. The CDR3 totals 16 residues. Germline-derived CDR1 and CDR2 are MNHEY and SVGAGI.

This clonotype has ten or more counts. The V gene is TRBV7-2, the J gene TRBJ2-2; D is ambiguous. Germline CDR1 SGHTA, CDR2 FQGNSA. The CDR3 covers 17 residues. Trimming took off 0 bases at V and 3 bases at J, with 14 bases between the two ends. CDR3 DNA sequence: TGTGCCAGCAGCTTAGCGGACCGCGAAGATTACACCGGGGAGCTGTTTTTT. Protein: CASSLADREDYTGELFF.

This clonotype was seen only a few times. The rearrangement links TRBV28 to TRBJ2-7; 7 bases are shared with TRBD1. Germline-derived CDR1 and CDR2 are MDHEN and SYDVKM. The CDR3 spans 13 residues. V shed 5 bases and J 2 bases; nucleotides not matched to a gene: 3. For the CDR3, the DNA is TGTGCCAGCAGTCAGACAGGGACCTACGAGCAGTACGTC. It codes for CASSQTGTYEQYV.

This clonotype has a handful of counts. The chain joins TRBV10-3 to TRBJ2-3; D unresolved. V was trimmed by 5 bases and J by 4 bases, leaving 13 bases between them. Germline V gives CDR1 ENHRY, CDR2 SYGVKD. The CDR3 length is 14 residues. The CDR3 here is CAISTPRGADTQYF. The CDR3 DNA sequence: TGTGCCATCAGTACACCTCGTGGCGCAGATACGCAGTATTTT.